The 6 T cell receptor beta chains presented below share a single source sample, sequenced in a study of blood T cell repertoires in COVID-19. Generated by immunoSEQ multiplex PCR, the TCRdb table keeps only in-frame clones and is missing some. The repertoire holds 250,000 to 350,000 clones, with around 87% as singletons. Sequenced sample: peripheral blood. These receptors all come from a woman between 50 and 59 years old who had recovered from COVID-19.

V gene TRBV19 combines with J gene TRBJ2-4; no clear D. The CDR3 extends over 15 amino acids. V shed 6 bases and J shed 0 bases, with 12 bases lying between them. Germline-derived CDR1 and CDR2 are LNHDA and SQIVND (reference sequence). Here the CDR3 reads CASSEIQLAKNIQYF. In DNA form, the CDR3 reads TGTGCCAGTAGCGAAATACAGCTAGCCAAAAACATTCAGTACTTC.

Concerning this clone itself: Other DNA sequences in the same sample also yield this CDR3. The V call is TRBV28, the J call TRBJ1-1; no clear D gene. The V and J ends lost 4 bases and 0 bases respectively, with 6 bases between them. The germline CDR1 and CDR2 sequences are MDHEN and SYDVKM. The CDR3 totals 13 residues. The CDR3 loop reads CASSSVMNTEAFF. The DNA for the CDR3 is TGTGCCAGCAGTTCGGTGATGAACACTGAAGCTTTCTTT.

The rearrangement uses TRBV3-1 (or the pseudogene TRBV3-2) and TRBJ1-1; tentative D call: TRBD1 (5 bases). Germline V gene sequence: CDR1 LGHDT, CDR2 YNNKEL (reference sequence). The CDR3 consists of 14 residues. Between the trimmed V and J ends, which lost 4 bases and 4 bases, there was a span of 13 bases. This CDR3 reads CASSPQDKGTEAFF. The CDR3 bases are TGTGCCAGCAGCCCACAGGATAAGGGCACTGAAGCTTTCTTT.

This chain uses TRBV7-9 with TRBJ2-1; the D gene is possibly TRBD1 (6 bases). CDR3 size: 14 residues. Trimming cost V 7 bases and J 0 bases, with 10 bases left between them. The germline V gene encodes CDR1 SEHNR and CDR2 FQNEAQ (reference sequence). The CDR3 here is CASTRDISYNEQFF. CDR3 bases: TGTGCCAGCACCCGGGACATCTCCTACAATGAGCAGTTCTTC.

The rearrangement joins TRBV10-3 to TRBJ2-7; 7 nucleotides align to TRBD1. CDR3 length equals 14 residues. Germline-derived CDR1 and CDR2 are ENHRY and SYGVKD. Germline trimming cut 5 bases from V and 3 bases from J; bases unmatched to any gene: 7. In DNA, the CDR3 is TGTGCCATCAGTCCTCTGGGGACAGACTACGAGCAGTACTTC. Translation: CAISPLGTDYEQYF.

The count of this clone is one. V and J are TRBV3-1 (or the pseudogene TRBV3-2) and TRBJ1-4, with TRBD1 as a possible D gene (5 bases). V lost 4 bases and J 7 bases, leaving 16 bases between the germline ends. The CDR3 extends over 15 amino acids. Per the germline V gene, CDR1 is LGHDT and CDR2 is YNNKEL (reference sequence). CDR3: CASSLSGRLGEKLFF. The CDR3 DNA follows: TGTGCCAGCAGCCTGTCAGGGAGGTTAGGTGAAAAACTGTTTTTT.